Listed below are T cell receptor beta chains from one sample, sequenced in a study of blood T cell repertoires in COVID-19. Measured with immunoSEQ multiplex PCR; TCRdb has only the in-frame clones, and not every one. The table has 50,000 to 65,000 clones, approximately 87% seen once. Sequences were obtained from peripheral blood. The receptors derive from a man aged 35 to 55 with active COVID-19. Each CDR3 is given with its conserved first and last residue.

v_gene	j_gene	CDR3aa
TRBV3-1/TRBV3-2	TRBJ2-1	CASSQEGLAGYNEQFF
TRBV25-1	TRBJ2-7	CASSELAGVHEQYF
TRBV11-2	TRBJ2-1	CASSFLTLAGLGNEQFF
TRBV5-1	TRBJ1-5	CASSPGTGRGAQHF
TRBV6-4	TRBJ1-1	CASSDQANTEAFF
TRBV7-2	TRBJ2-1	CASSTPRRRGNEQFF
TRBV6-5	TRBJ2-2	CASRAPGDPGELFF
TRBV5-1	TRBJ2-3	CASSFPGGRAPGTDTQYF
TRBV20-1	TRBJ2-7	CSAVYRDAEYF
TRBV27	TRBJ2-7	CASSLGATSSYEQYF
TRBV19	TRBJ2-3	CASSIVGLAGRDTQYF